This T cell receptor beta chain was found in a study of cytomegalovirus exposure and HLA in healthy donors. Findings and caveats of the study: CMV antigen specificity of three CMV-associated chains was confirmed in vitro. Later on, analysis showed that most CMV-associated TCR beta chains appeared to be HLA-restricted. The HLA-A and HLA-B alleles of most subjects were reportedly predicted accurately from TCR beta sequences. The study found most TCR sequences rare, yet found some public TCRs in many donors.

Points on this clone: Its antigen is unidentified.

In the PCR, 60 Vbeta and 13 Jbeta primers were used. The assay was immunoSEQ multiplex PCR, and TCRdb's table has in-frame clones only and misses some. In the table there are over 150,000 clones, around 68% of which are singletons. Germline V gives CDR1 SGHTA, CDR2 FQGNSA. The germline V and J ends were trimmed by 4 bases and 4 bases, with 13 bases remaining between them. There are 14 residues in the CDR3. The sample was PBMCs. This sequence joins TRBV7-2 and TRBJ1-1; D possibly corresponds to TRBD1 (6 bases). The clonotype comes from a woman aged 40 to 50 in good health and CMV-seropositive. The CDR3 reads CASSYLTRGTEAFF. In nucleotides, the CDR3 is TGTGCCAGCAGCTACCTTACCAGGGGCACTGAAGCTTTCTTT. The full variable domain, with the rest looked up from reference TRBV7-2 and TRBJ1-1, is GAGVSQSPSNKVTEKGKDVELRCDPISGHTALYWYRQSLGQGLEFLIYFQGNSAPDKSGLPSDRFSAERTGGSVSTLTIQRTQQEDSAVYLCASSYLTRGTEAFFGQGTRLTVV.